Following are 8 T cell receptor beta chains from one sample sequenced in a study of T cells in Graves' hyperthyroidism and ophthalmopathy (dated by TCRdb to the late 2010s). Library preparation employed multiplex PCR. The instrument was an Illumina HiSeq 2000. Amplification of TCR beta CDR3 regions was carried out from RNA transcripts. The first round of RT-PCR for the TCR CDR3 was performed with the HTBI primer set and the Qiagen OneStep RT-PCR kit. TCRdb passed the public sequencing reads through fastp at Q25 and MiXCR, retaining productive beta sequences. Duplicate CDR3 protein sequences are folded into a single record with the most common DNA and genes. This sample has 650,000 to 700,000 distinct CDR3 sequences in its table, and about 18% of those were observed once. 15% to 19% of the sample comes from the top ten. Sequences were obtained from blood. The receptor set was obtained from a man aged 50 or older with Graves' hyperthyroidism.

This clonotype was recorded at least ten times. The chain has TRBV7-2 and TRBJ2-1; unclear D gene. Per the germline V gene, CDR1 is SGHTA and CDR2 is FQGNSA. Trimming pared 1 base from V and 1 base from J, leaving 11 bases between. The CDR3 runs 16 residues. The CDR3 DNA sequence: TGTGCCAGCAGCTTAGTGGCTGGACGTTCCTACAATGAGCAGTTCTTC. Translation: CASSLVAGRSYNEQFF.

This clonotype was observed many times. The chain carries TRBV19 and TRBJ1-1, with 9 bases aligning to TRBD1. In germline, CDR1 is LNHDA, CDR2 SQIVND (reference sequence). The CDR3 has 15 amino acids. J lost 0 bases, V lost 7 bases, and 6 bases had no gene match. The CDR3 DNA is TGTGCCAGTACCCTCCGGGACAGGGTGAACACTGAAGCTTTCTTT. It is translated as CASTLRDRVNTEAFF.

This clonotype has just a few counts. The chain has TRBV27 and TRBJ2-1; 9 bases align to TRBD2. V was pared by 6 bases and J by 6 bases, with 15 bases of the junction left unmatched. CDR3 length: 17 residues. The germline CDR1 and CDR2 sequences are MNHEY and SMNVEV (reference sequence). CDR3 in amino acids: CASRSLGGGLATNEQFF. The CDR3 coding sequence is TGTGCCAGCAGATCTTTGGGGGGCGGACTAGCGACCAATGAGCAGTTCTTC.

Many counts were recorded for this clonotype. The rearrangement links TRBV11-2 to TRBJ2-1; a weak D match, TRBD1 (5 bases). Germline lookup yields CDR1 SGHAT and CDR2 FQNNGV. V was trimmed by 1 base and J by 4 bases, leaving 8 bases between them. The CDR3 totals 14 residues. The CDR3 protein is CASSLGQIYNEQFF. CDR3 coding DNA: TGTGCCAGCAGCTTAGGACAGATATACAATGAGCAGTTCTTC.

The table lists this clonotype with many counts. CDR3 bases: TGTGCCACCAGCAGAGATAGATCCGTTGAGACTGAAGCTTTCTTT. This codes for CATSRDRSVETEAFF. The chain couples TRBV15 to TRBJ1-1; unclear D gene. The CDR3 has 15 residues. V lost 0 bases and J 5 bases, leaving 13 bases between the germline ends. The germline V gene has CDR1 LNHNV and CDR2 YYDKDF (reference sequence).

This clonotype came up many times. The V gene is TRBV2, the J gene TRBJ1-2, with a weak D call TRBD1 (5 bases). Between the trimmed V and J ends, which lost 3 bases and 2 bases, there was a span of 13 bases. The CDR3 runs 15 residues. Germline loops: CDR1 SNHLY, CDR2 FYNNEI. CDR3 region: CASSELLGQNYGYTF. The DNA of the CDR3 is TGTGCCAGCAGTGAGTTATTGGGGCAGAACTATGGCTACACCTTC.

This chain uses TRBV12-3 or TRBV12-4 with TRBJ1-5, with TRBD1 matching over 9 bases. The V and J ends lost 6 bases and 7 bases, in that order; junction bases with no gene match: 7. The CDR3 length is 14 residues. The CDR3 loop is CASSGTGLWQPQHF. CDR3 coding DNA: TGTGCCAGCAGCGGGACAGGGCTTTGGCAGCCCCAGCATTTT.

This clonotype was observed many times. The genes are TRBV6-2 or TRBV6-3 and TRBJ1-2; D perhaps matches TRBD1 (5 bases). Deletions cut 2 bases from V and 3 bases from J, with 13 bases between. Per germline, CDR1 MNHEY and CDR2 SVGEGT. This CDR3 has 15 amino acids. Here the CDR3 reads CASSYEGKLYYGYTF. The CDR3 DNA reads TGTGCCAGCAGTTACGAGGGGAAACTCTACTATGGCTACACCTTC.